This T cell receptor beta chain was documented in a study of technical replicates of blood from a few donors. Measured with immunoSEQ multiplex PCR; TCRdb has only the in-frame clones, and not every one. Of some 77,000 clones in the sample, nearly 95% were seen once. Sequencing used T cells isolated from PBMCs. The TCR was taken from a human donor in good health.

Written as DNA, the CDR3 is TGTGCCAGCAGCCAGGGGACAGCCCCTTACAATCAGCCCCAGCATTTT. Its protein product is CASSQGTAPYNQPQHF. V gene TRBV5-6 combines with J gene TRBJ1-5; 7 bases map to TRBD1. V gave up 4 bases and J gave up 3 bases; unmatched junction bases: 10. CDR1 is SGHDT, CDR2 YYEEEE, per germline. The CDR3 consists of 16 residues.